These 19 T cell receptor beta chains were sequenced from one sample in a study of blood T cells in healthy people across ages. PCR was performed a second time for roughly 7 to 11 cycles using a sample-barcoded 5' primer and a J-beta primer mix. TCRdb ran MiXCR on the 5' RACE reads and lists one entry per CDR3 protein. The table lists some 1,500,000 distinct CDR3 sequences, 40% to 45% of them singletons. The sequenced sample consisted of blood. The source of these receptors is a woman aged 18-30 years in good health.

This chain connects TRBV4-3 to TRBJ1-4, with 8 bases that match TRBD1. Germline CDR1 and CDR2: LGHNA and YSLEER. The CDR3 spans 18 residues. Unmatched junction bases numbered 9, after V lost 1 base and J lost 2 bases. The chain's CDR3 is CASSQVYSDRVTNEKLFF. CDR3 nucleotides: TGCGCCAGCAGCCAAGTATATTCGGACAGGGTCACTAATGAAAAACTGTTTTTT.

V and J are TRBV11-2 and TRBJ2-1; D unclear. Germline CDR1 is SGHAT and CDR2 is FQNNGV. CDR3 size: 13 residues. V was clipped by 4 bases and J by 3 bases, with 7 bases between them. Here the CDR3 reads CASSSMVYNEQFF. Written as DNA, the CDR3 is TGTGCCAGCAGCTCAATGGTCTACAATGAGCAGTTCTTC.

The table lists this clonotype with a few counts. The V call is TRBV25-1, the J call TRBJ2-5; D is possibly TRBD1 or TRBD2 (6 bases each). The DNA end lines up better with TRBJ2-7; the J call may be wrong. The CDR3 covers 13 residues. CDR1 MGHDK and CDR2 SYGVNS come from the germline V gene. CDR3 loop: CASSEDYRDEQYF. For the CDR3, the DNA is TGTGCCAGCAGTGAGGACTACAGGGACGAGCAGTACTTC.

V and J are TRBV27 and TRBJ2-1; 8 nucleotides match TRBD1. This CDR3 region has 13 residues. V was clipped by 4 bases and J by 6 bases; unmatched bases: 2. CDR1 is MNHEY, CDR2 SMNVEV, per germline (reference sequence). The CDR3 is CASSWTGPNEQFF. The CDR3, as DNA: TGTGCCAGCAGTTGGACAGGGCCCAATGAGCAGTTCTTC.

V usage is TRBV4-2 and J usage is TRBJ1-1; D is perhaps TRBD1 (5 bases). Trimming took 4 bases from V and 6 from J, leaving 18 bases between them. CDR1 is LGHNA, CDR2 YNFKEQ, per germline. The CDR3 runs to 15 residues. CDR3: CASSLRSDSLPEAFF. The CDR3 coding sequence is TGTGCCAGCAGCCTCCGATCTGACAGCCTACCTGAAGCTTTCTTT.

V and J are TRBV7-3 and TRBJ2-1; D is possibly TRBD1 or TRBD2 (5 bases each). V dropped 5 bases and J dropped 8 bases, with 13 bases sitting between them. Germline V gives CDR1 SGHTA, CDR2 FQGTGA. This CDR3 is 13 amino acids long. The CDR3: CASSAVLGDEQFF. CDR3 DNA sequence: TGTGCCAGCAGCGCGGTACTGGGGGATGAGCAGTTCTTC.

The chain combines TRBV10-2 with TRBJ1-2; D ambiguous. Germline V gene lookup returns CDR1 WSHSY and CDR2 SAAADI. The CDR3 is 13 amino acids. V was cut by 0 bases and J by 3 bases, with 5 bases left in between. The CDR3 coding sequence is TGCGCCAGCAGTGAGTCGTGGGACTATGGCTACACCTTC. Translation gives CASSESWDYGYTF.

For the CDR3, the DNA is TGTGCCAGCAGTCCCGGGACAGGGCGAGAGGATAATGAAAAACTGTTTTTT. Translation: CASSPGTGREDNEKLFF. The V and J genes are TRBV27 and TRBJ1-4, with 9 bases fitting TRBD1. This CDR3 is 17 amino acids long. The germline CDR1 and CDR2 sequences are MNHEY and SMNVEV (reference sequence). V shed 5 bases, J shed 4 bases, and the junction held 11 bases outside the gene matches.

This sequence joins TRBV29-1 and TRBJ1-2; D is unresolved. The germline V and J ends were trimmed by 3 bases and 2 bases, with 16 bases remaining between them. The germline CDR1 and CDR2 sequences are SQVTM and ANQGSEA. The CDR3 consists of 15 residues. CDR3 nucleotides: TGCAGCGTTGACCCCCCACCGGGCAGGAACTATGGCTACACCTTC. Translation gives CSVDPPPGRNYGYTF.

The V call is TRBV20-1, the J call TRBJ2-7; 11 bases match TRBD2. Germline V gene data show CDR1 as DFQATT and CDR2 as SNEGSKA (reference sequence). The CDR3 totals 14 residues. Trimming cost V 4 bases and J 2 bases; bases outside gene matches: 4. The CDR3 nucleotides read TGCAGTGCTACTCTAGCGGGAGGCCCCTACGAGCAGTACTTC. Translating it yields CSATLAGGPYEQYF.

This chain links TRBV4-1 with TRBJ1-2, with 7 bases aligning to TRBD1. The V and J ends lost 2 bases and 1 base, in that order; junction bases with no gene match: 7. The CDR3 is made up of 16 amino acids. Per the germline V gene, CDR1 is MGHRA and CDR2 is YSYEKL. DNA for the CDR3: TGCGCCAGCAGCCAACCACGACAGGGTTATAACTATGGCTACACCTTC. This encodes CASSQPRQGYNYGYTF.

With regard to this clonotype: A single base separates this from a much larger clone, so it may be a read error. The chain carries TRBV15 and TRBJ2-7; D gene ambiguous. From germline, CDR1 is LNHNV and CDR2 YYDKDF (reference sequence). This CDR3 spans 14 amino acids. V was clipped by 3 bases and J by 7 bases, with 16 bases between them. The CDR3 DNA reads as TGTGCCACCAGCAGCGGTGACAATTACAATGAGCAGTACTTC. Protein product: CATSSGDNYNEQYF.

The chain has TRBV6-5 and TRBJ1-1, with TRBD1 as a possible D gene (6 bases). Trimming took off 5 bases at V and 6 bases at J, with 13 bases between the two ends. The germline V gene encodes CDR1 MNHEY and CDR2 SVGAGI. The CDR3 sequence is 13 residues long. CDR3 residues: CASSDQQGSEAFF. CDR3 DNA sequence: TGTGCCAGCAGTGACCAACAGGGCTCTGAAGCTTTCTTT.

This clonotype turned up a few times. The J gene is TRBJ2-3, the V gene TRBV7-9; D unresolved. Germline V gene sequence: CDR1 SEHNR, CDR2 FQNEAQ (reference sequence). Trimming shortened V by 5 bases and J by 0 bases, and 15 bases separated the two germline ends. CDR3 size: 16 residues. CDR3 bases: TGTGCCAGCAGCCCCAGACTTACCACTAGCACAGATACGCAGTATTTT. This codes for CASSPRLTTSTDTQYF.

In this sample, this clonotype turned up once. The CDR3 loop reads CASTPWGQGADTQYF. In nucleotides, the CDR3 is TGTGCCAGCACTCCATGGGGGCAGGGCGCAGATACGCAGTATTTT. The chain recombines TRBV6-5 with TRBJ2-3; tentative D call: TRBD1 (6 bases). Trimming removed 7 bases at V and 4 bases at J, with 18 bases between. This CDR3 has 15 amino acids. The germline V gene has CDR1 MNHEY and CDR2 SVGAGI.

The chain couples TRBV6-5 to TRBJ2-7; weak D call: TRBD1 (5 bases). The CDR3 spans 13 residues. Trimming removed 2 bases from V and 3 bases from J, with 8 bases in between. The germline V gene encodes CDR1 MNHEY and CDR2 SVGAGI. DNA of the CDR3: TGTGCCAGCAGTTACCAGGGTAACTACGAGCAGTACTTC. Its translation: CASSYQGNYEQYF.

The chain links TRBV11-2 to TRBJ2-2, with TRBD2 as a possible D gene (5 bases). In germline, CDR1 is SGHAT, CDR2 FQNNGV. The CDR3 has 13 amino acids. The V gene lost 6 bases and the J gene lost 6 bases, with 11 bases spanning the gap. The CDR3 sequence is CASREANAGELFF. The DNA of the CDR3 is TGTGCCAGCAGGGAGGCTAACGCCGGGGAGCTGTTTTTT.

Only a few counts were recorded for this clonotype. This chain connects TRBV7-2 to TRBJ2-3; 16 bases are a match to TRBD2. The CDR3 contains 18 residues. Germline V gene lookup returns CDR1 SGHTA and CDR2 FQGNSA. V was pared by 5 bases and J by 4 bases, with 9 bases of the junction left unmatched. The CDR3 coding sequence is TGTGCCAGCAGCGTATGGGGACTAGCGGGGGGGCGGTCAGATACGCAGTATTTT. Its translation: CASSVWGLAGGRSDTQYF.

The genes are TRBV10-3 and TRBJ2-7; D is perhaps TRBD2 (7 bases). The CDR3 runs to 14 residues. The V gene lost 4 bases and the J gene lost 5 bases, with 15 bases spanning the gap. In germline, CDR1 is ENHRY, CDR2 SYGVKD. CDR3 bases: TGTGCCATCAGTGTGAGGGGGGGAGATAACGAGCAGTACTTC. This codes for CAISVRGGDNEQYF.